This TCR beta chain was identified in a study of T cell responses to AZD1222 COVID-19 vaccine. General study results and limits: In a largely white British group with more females than males, clonal diversity was possibly underestimated. The study found Spike-specific TCR breadth and depth rose after two AZD1222 doses. Every sample of the repertoires postdated the peak T cell response.

On this clone: Its antigen is as yet unknown.

Profiling relied on immunoSEQ multiplex PCR, and the TCRdb table lists in-frame clones only, not all of them. The repertoire holds 150,000 to 200,000 clones, with over 75% as singletons. Germline V lookup: CDR1 LNHDA, CDR2 SQIVND (reference sequence). Trimming removed 5 bases at V and 7 bases at J, with 9 bases between. The CDR3 length is 12 residues. The origin of this receptor is an adult in good health. The chain couples TRBV19 to TRBJ1-5; D is uncertain. The material sequenced was peripheral blood, taken on day 0 of AZD1222 vaccination. The CDR3 here is CASSSPHQPQHF. CDR3 in DNA: TGTGCCAGTAGTTCACCTCACCAGCCCCAGCATTTT.